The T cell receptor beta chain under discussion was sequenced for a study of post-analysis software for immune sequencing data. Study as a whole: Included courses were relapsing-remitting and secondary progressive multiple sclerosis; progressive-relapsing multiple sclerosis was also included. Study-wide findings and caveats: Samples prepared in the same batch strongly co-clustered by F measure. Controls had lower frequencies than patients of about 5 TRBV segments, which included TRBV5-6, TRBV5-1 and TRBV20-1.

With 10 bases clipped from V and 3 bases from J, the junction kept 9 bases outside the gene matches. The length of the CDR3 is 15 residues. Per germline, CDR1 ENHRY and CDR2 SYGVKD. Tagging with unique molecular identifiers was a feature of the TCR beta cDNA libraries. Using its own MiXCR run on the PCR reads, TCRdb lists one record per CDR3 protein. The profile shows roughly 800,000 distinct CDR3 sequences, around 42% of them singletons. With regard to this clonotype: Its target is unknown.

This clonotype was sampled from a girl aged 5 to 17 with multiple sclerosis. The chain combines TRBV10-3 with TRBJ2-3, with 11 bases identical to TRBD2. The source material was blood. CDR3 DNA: TGTGCCAGCACCGTACTAGCGGGAGTTACAGATACGCAGTATTTT. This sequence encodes CASTVLAGVTDTQYF.